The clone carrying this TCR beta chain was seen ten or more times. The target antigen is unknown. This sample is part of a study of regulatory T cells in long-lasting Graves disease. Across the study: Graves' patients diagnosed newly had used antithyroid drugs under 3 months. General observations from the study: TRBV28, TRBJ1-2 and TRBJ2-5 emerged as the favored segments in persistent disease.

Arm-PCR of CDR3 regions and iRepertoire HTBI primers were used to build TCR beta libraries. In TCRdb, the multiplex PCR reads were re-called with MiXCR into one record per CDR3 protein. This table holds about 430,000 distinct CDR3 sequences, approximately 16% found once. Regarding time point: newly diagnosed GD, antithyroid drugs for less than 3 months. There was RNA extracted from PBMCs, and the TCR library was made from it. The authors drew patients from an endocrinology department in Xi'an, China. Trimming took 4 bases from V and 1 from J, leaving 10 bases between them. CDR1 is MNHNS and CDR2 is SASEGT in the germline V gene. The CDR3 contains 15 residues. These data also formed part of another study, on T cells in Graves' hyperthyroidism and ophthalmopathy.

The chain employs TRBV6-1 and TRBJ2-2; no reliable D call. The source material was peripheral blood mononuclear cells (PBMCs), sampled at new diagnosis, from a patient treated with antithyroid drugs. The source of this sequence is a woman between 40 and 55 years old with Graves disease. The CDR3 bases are TGTGCCAGCAGTGTAGGCATTAAGAACACCGGGGAGCTGTTTTTT. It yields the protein CASSVGIKNTGELFF.